The subject of this entry is one TCR beta chain. As yet, its antigen is unknown. This was a deep-level run. Sequenced by immunoSEQ multiplex PCR; TCRdb stores in-frame clones only, minus some. Among approximately 2.1 million clones listed, approximately 93% were seen once. These data are taken from a study of shared clonotypes between healthy human individuals. The study separated CD4+ cells into CD45RA+ naive and CD45RA-negative memory subsets. Whole-study findings and limits: A reduction in generation probabilities was seen for non-shared clonotypes relative to those shared by all four donors. It was expected that sequencing depth would affect clonotype sharing among donors.

Germline-derived CDR1 and CDR2 are KGHSH and LQKENI. The CDR3 length is 13 residues. J gave up 8 bases and V 2 bases, and 5 bases lay outside the gene matches. The sequenced sample was naive CD4+ T cells from PBMCs. Stated subset: CD45RA+ positively selected. The clonotype was recovered from a man between 18 and 29 years old in good health. Some clones in this sample may be carry-over from other donors' samples. This chain joins TRBV18 and TRBJ1-1; 7 nucleotides line up with TRBD1. CDR3 loop: CASSPNRDREAFF. The CDR3 nucleotides read TGTGCCAGCTCACCAAACCGGGACAGAGAAGCTTTCTTT.